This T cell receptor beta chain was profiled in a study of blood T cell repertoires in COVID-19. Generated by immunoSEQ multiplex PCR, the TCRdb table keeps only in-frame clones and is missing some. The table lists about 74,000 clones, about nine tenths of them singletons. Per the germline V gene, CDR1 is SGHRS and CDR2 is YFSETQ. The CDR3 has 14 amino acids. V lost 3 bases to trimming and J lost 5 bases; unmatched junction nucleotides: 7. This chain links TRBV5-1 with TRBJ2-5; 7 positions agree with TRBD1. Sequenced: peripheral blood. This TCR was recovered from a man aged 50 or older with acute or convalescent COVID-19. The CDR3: CASSSDRAGETQYF. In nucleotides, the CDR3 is TGCGCCAGCAGCTCCGACAGGGCCGGGGAGACCCAGTACTTC.